This entry features one TCR beta chain sequence. This clone showed up just once. What this receptor recognizes is not known. No much larger clonotype is one base removed from it; base qualities were not supplied. These data are taken from a study of T cell changes during pregnancy in multiple sclerosis (dated by TCRdb to between 2017 and 2020). Regarding the research as a whole: The study examined how the T cell repertoire changed over the course of pregnancy in women with multiple sclerosis.

Library preparation employed the immunoSEQ multiplex PCR assay. TCRdb took over this immuneACCESS table, retaining in-frame rearrangements with V and J assigned. Such tables are incomplete; in checked studies, under half of the missing clones stem from an unresolved V gene, and the remainder is unexplained. This sample holds tens of thousands of clones; 85% to 95% were observed only once. The ten largest clones capture under 0.85% of the sample. The junction shows trimming of 0 bases on V and 5 bases on J, plus 4 bases between the germline ends. In the germline V gene, CDR1 corresponds to SNHLY and CDR2 to FYNNEI. The CDR3 goes from the cysteine to the phenylalanine over 12 residues. The retained sequence is limited to the CDR3, 36 bases, with the frame set at the first base.

This clonotype was obtained from a female donor with multiple sclerosis, enrolled in a pregnancy study. This material consisted of peripheral blood, taken in the third trimester of pregnancy. Here the chain combines TRBV2 and TRBJ2-5, with an unclear D gene assignment. The CDR3 protein sequence reads: CASSEARETQYF. The sequence in DNA is TGTGCCAGCAGTGAAGCGCGGGAGACCCAGTACTTC.